The 8 T cell receptor beta chains below come from one sample, sequenced in a study of T cell responses to AZD1222 COVID-19 vaccine. Libraries were prepared by immunoSEQ multiplex PCR; TCRdb keeps only in-frame clonotypes and omits some of them. The data hold tens of thousands of clones, with about nine tenths observed a single time. The input for sequencing was peripheral blood, taken on day 0 of AZD1222 vaccination. These receptors all stem from an adult in good health.

The rearrangement joins TRBV24-1 to TRBJ2-5; D gene uncertain. The CDR3 has 11 residues. V was pared by 3 bases and J by 5 bases, with 3 bases between. Germline CDR1 is KGHDR and CDR2 is SFDVKD. In DNA, the CDR3 is TGTGCCACCAGTGATAGGGAGACCCAGTACTTC. The encoded protein is CATSDRETQYF.

This chain connects TRBV11-2 to TRBJ1-2; D is possibly TRBD1 (5 bases). This CDR3 comprises 16 residues. With 5 bases removed from V and 3 bases from J, the gap between germline ends came to 19 bases. Germline V gene data show CDR1 as SGHAT and CDR2 as FQNNGV. CDR3 sequence reads: CASSLTWGTSDYGYTF. CDR3 bases: TGTGCCAGCAGCCTCACCTGGGGCACCTCCGACTATGGCTACACCTTC. The variable domain in full, with the rest retrieved from reference TRBV11-2 and TRBJ1-2, is EAGVAQSPRYKIIEKRQSVAFWCNPISGHATLYWYQQILGQGPKLLIQFQNNGVVDDSQLPKDRFSAERLKGVDSTLKIQPAKLEDSAVYLCASSLTWGTSDYGYTFGSGTRLTVV.

The CDR3 reads CAWKSGQGRFYGYTF. DNA of the CDR3: TGTGCCTGGAAATCGGGACAGGGGAGATTCTATGGCTACACCTTC. The chain uses TRBV30 and TRBJ1-2, with 10 bases that match TRBD1. The CDR3 has 15 residues. V dropped 4 bases and J dropped 4; count of bases not matched to a gene: 9. Per germline, CDR1 GTSNPN and CDR2 SVGIG (reference sequence).

The CDR3 bases are TGTGCCAGCAGTGAAGAGGCGGGGGGCGCAGATACGCAGTATTTT. The encoded protein is CASSEEAGGADTQYF. The chain joins TRBV2 to TRBJ2-3, with 8 positions matching TRBD2. J gave up 4 bases and V 1 base, and 4 bases lay outside the gene matches. Germline loops: CDR1 SNHLY, CDR2 FYNNEI. This CDR3 region has 15 residues.

The rearrangement links TRBV24-1 to TRBJ2-4, with 7 nucleotides matching TRBD1. This CDR3 is built from 18 residues. The V gene's germline CDR1 is KGHDR and CDR2 SFDVKD. Trimming removed 2 bases from V and 4 bases from J; junction bases left unmatched: 13. The CDR3 nucleotides read TGTGCCACCAGTGATTCCCCAGGCGCCGGGACAGTTAAAAACATTCAGTACTTC. Amino acid sequence: CATSDSPGAGTVKNIQYF.

CDR3 bases: TGTGCCAGCCGTCCCGGCCACTATAATTCACCCCTCCACTTT. Protein: CASRPGHYNSPLHF. V and J are TRBV2 and TRBJ1-6; D call uncertain. Germline CDR1 is SNHLY and CDR2 is FYNNEI. CDR3 size: 14 residues. Deletions cut 8 bases from V and 3 bases from J, with 11 bases between. The variable domain in full, completed from reference TRBV2 and TRBJ1-6, reads EPEVTQTPSHQVTQMGQEVILRCVPISNHLYFYWYRQILGQKVEFLVSFYNNEISEKSEIFDDQFSVERPDGSNFTLKIRSTKLEDSAMYFCASRPGHYNSPLHFGNGTRLTVT.

This clone was observed a few times. This chain connects TRBV4-1 to TRBJ1-1, with D maybe TRBD1 (5 bases). The CDR3 contains 18 residues. Germline CDR1 reads MGHRA; CDR2 reads YSYEKL. With 4 bases removed from V and 0 bases from J, the gap between germline ends came to 21 bases. The CDR3, as DNA: TGCGCCAGCAGCCCCGAAGAGGGGTTTGCGTCCTTGAACACTGAAGCTTTCTTT. Its translation: CASSPEEGFASLNTEAFF.

The V and J genes are TRBV6-2 or TRBV6-3 and TRBJ2-7; D gene ambiguous. The CDR3 extends over 15 amino acids. The V gene's germline CDR1 is MNHEY and CDR2 SVGEGT. V lost 0 bases to trimming and J lost 2 bases, with 11 bases between them. The CDR3 spells CASSYSITAAYEQYF. The CDR3 DNA reads TGTGCCAGCAGTTACTCGATTACAGCCGCCTACGAGCAGTACTTC.